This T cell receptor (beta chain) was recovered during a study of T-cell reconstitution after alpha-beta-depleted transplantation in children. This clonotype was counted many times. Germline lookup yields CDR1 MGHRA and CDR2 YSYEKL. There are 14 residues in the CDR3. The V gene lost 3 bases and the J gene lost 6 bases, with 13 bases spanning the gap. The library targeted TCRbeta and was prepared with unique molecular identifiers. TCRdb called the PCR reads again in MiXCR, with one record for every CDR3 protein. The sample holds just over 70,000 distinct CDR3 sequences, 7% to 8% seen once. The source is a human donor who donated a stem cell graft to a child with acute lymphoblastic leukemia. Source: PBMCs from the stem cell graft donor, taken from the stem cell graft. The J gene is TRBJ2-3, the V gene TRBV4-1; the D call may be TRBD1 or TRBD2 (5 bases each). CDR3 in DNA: TGCGCCAGCAGCCAGGAGGCGAGGGGTGATACGCAGTATTTT. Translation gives CASSQEARGDTQYF.